This is a list of T cell receptor beta chains from one sample in a study of blood T cell repertoires in COVID-19. The table came from immunoSEQ multiplex PCR; TCRdb's copy has only in-frame clones and leaves some out. The table lists 160,000 or so clones, about 85% of them singletons, with approximately 8% in the top ten. The sequencing sample was made of PBMCs or T cells enriched from blood (not recorded which). The receptors here all came from a woman in her forties or fifties who had recovered from COVID-19. Each CDR3 is given with its conserved first and last residue. A D gene is named only where the DNA matches it firmly. Not all rows give a size; the values are once, few, many and, for expanded clones, a class.

V gene	clone size	D gene	J gene	CDR3 protein	CDR3 DNA
TRBV4-1	NA	TRBD1	TRBJ2-3	CASRTTGGSGDTQYF	TGCGCCAGCAGAACAACAGGGGGCTCGGGAGATACGCAGTATTTT
TRBV10-3	NA	TRBD1	TRBJ1-2	CAITADREVRYTF	TGTGCCATCACCGCGGACAGGGAAGTTCGCTACACCTTC
TRBV7-3	NA	TRBD1	TRBJ2-2	CASSLGQGGSTGELFF	TGTGCCAGCAGCTTAGGACAGGGGGGGAGCACCGGGGAGCTGTTTTTT
TRBV7-9	NA	NA	TRBJ2-1	CASSLGRGGVMPGEQFF	TGTGCCAGCAGCTTAGGAAGGGGCGGGGTAATGCCAGGTGAGCAGTTCTTC
TRBV7-2	NA	NA	TRBJ2-2	CASSLVRVTGELFF	TGTGCCAGCAGCTTAGTCAGGGTCACCGGGGAGCTGTTTTTT
TRBV6-5	NA	NA	TRBJ2-7	CASRVLGDEQYF	TGTGCCAGCAGAGTTTTAGGGGACGAGCAGTACTTC
TRBV27	NA	TRBD1	TRBJ1-1	CASSPRQGPLTEAFF	TGTGCCAGCAGTCCGAGACAGGGGCCGTTAACTGAAGCTTTCTTT
TRBV29-1	NA	TRBD1	TRBJ2-1	CSVLIRDSYNEQFF	TGCAGCGTTCTAATCCGGGACAGCTACAATGAGCAGTTCTTC
TRBV6-5	NA	TRBD1	TRBJ1-1	CASRGQGAGDTEAFF	TGTGCCAGCAGGGGACAGGGGGCTGGGGACACTGAAGCTTTCTTT
TRBV5-1	NA	NA	TRBJ1-2	CASSLDSYGYTF	TGCGCCAGCAGCTTGGACAGCTATGGCTACACCTTC
TRBV19	NA	NA	TRBJ1-5	CASKVAASNQPQHF	TGTGCCAGTAAGGTTGCGGCAAGCAATCAGCCCCAGCATTTT
TRBV28	NA	NA	TRBJ2-5	CASRASRVQETQYF	TGTGCCAGCAGGGCTAGCAGAGTCCAAGAGACCCAGTACTTC
TRBV6-2/TRBV6-3	NA	NA	TRBJ1-1	CASSNSLRSTEAFF	TGTGCCAGCAGCAATAGCCTGAGGAGTACTGAAGCTTTCTTT
TRBV27	NA	TRBD1	TRBJ1-6	CASRPDRAHLSYNSPLHF	TGTGCCAGCAGGCCGGACAGGGCCCATTTGTCCTATAATTCACCCCTCCACTTT
TRBV6-5	few	TRBD1	TRBJ2-7	CASSYRDSGPYEQYF	TGTGCCAGCAGTTACAGGGACAGTGGTCCCTACGAGCAGTACTTC
TRBV6-2/TRBV6-3	NA	NA	TRBJ1-1	CASSHSGRGNTEAFF	TGTGCCAGCAGCCACTCAGGTCGGGGGAACACTGAAGCTTTCTTT
TRBV7-2	NA	TRBD1	TRBJ1-2	CASSLDRGRVGYTF	TGTGCCAGCAGCTTAGACAGGGGGCGGGTCGGCTACACCTTC
TRBV12-3/TRBV12-4	NA	NA	TRBJ2-7	CASRVLGSYEQYF	TGTGCCAGCAGAGTACTCGGCTCCTACGAGCAGTACTTC
TRBV9	NA	NA	TRBJ1-3	CASSVNPGLYSGNTIYF	TGTGCCAGCAGCGTAAACCCCGGACTCTACTCTGGAAACACCATATATTTT
TRBV27	NA	TRBD1	TRBJ2-1	CASRNPSRDRGNNEQFF	TGTGCCAGCAGGAATCCGTCCCGGGACAGGGGGAACAATGAGCAGTTCTTC
TRBV2	NA	NA	TRBJ1-2	CASRAGTLLGGYTF	TGTGCCAGCAGGGCCGGGACTCTACTAGGGGGCTACACCTTC
TRBV24-1	NA	NA	TRBJ1-6	CATTPKGQKGRNSPLHF	TGTGCCACCACCCCTAAGGGACAAAAGGGAAGGAATTCACCCCTCCACTTT
TRBV4-2	NA	TRBD2	TRBJ2-2	CASSRTSLGELFF	TGTGCCAGCAGCCGGACTAGTCTCGGGGAGCTGTTTTTT
TRBV7-9	NA	TRBD2	TRBJ2-3	CASSPGGGTDTQYF	TGTGCCAGCAGCCCCGGGGGGGGCACAGATACGCAGTATTTT
TRBV19	NA	TRBD1	TRBJ1-5	CASSGQENGQPQHF	TGTGCCAGCTCGGGACAGGAAAATGGTCAGCCCCAGCATTTT
TRBV7-2	NA	NA	TRBJ1-3	CASTVDSSGNTIYF	TGTGCCAGCACCGTAGACAGCTCTGGAAACACCATATATTTT
TRBV15	NA	NA	TRBJ1-4	CATSRDFTRAEKLFF	TGTGCCACCAGCAGAGATTTCACGAGAGCGGAAAAACTGTTTTTT
TRBV6-5	few	TRBD1	TRBJ2-2	CASRGRDRNTGELFF	TGTGCCAGCAGGGGTAGGGACAGAAATACCGGGGAGCTGTTTTTT
TRBV5-6	NA	TRBD1	TRBJ1-1	CASSQLNRGPAFF	TGTGCCAGCAGCCAACTCAACAGGGGACCCGCTTTCTTT
TRBV10-3	NA	NA	TRBJ1-1	CATTEPHQGPKGAFF	TGTGCCACCACCGAACCACATCAGGGGCCGAAAGGGGCTTTCTTT
TRBV28	NA	TRBD2	TRBJ2-1	CASSPRPGTSGSYNEQFF	TGTGCCAGCAGTCCCCGCCCCGGGACTAGCGGGAGTTACAATGAGCAGTTCTTC
TRBV6-2/TRBV6-3	NA	NA	TRBJ2-5	CASSWTNFETQYF	TGTGCCAGCAGTTGGACTAACTTCGAGACCCAGTACTTC
TRBV6-5	few	TRBD1	TRBJ1-6	CASSHGQGSLVVLHF	TGTGCCAGCAGCCATGGACAGGGGAGTCTCGTGGTCCTCCACTTT
TRBV28	NA	TRBD1	TRBJ2-7	CASASAGTGLGTEQYF	TGTGCCAGCGCCTCCGCCGGGACAGGGTTAGGAACCGAGCAGTACTTC
TRBV5-1	NA	NA	TRBJ2-1	CASTSGPSYNEQFF	TGCGCCAGCACAAGCGGGCCCTCCTACAATGAGCAGTTCTTC
TRBV6-5	NA	TRBD1	TRBJ1-2	CASTGDSQANYGYTF	TGTGCCAGCACCGGGGACAGCCAAGCTAACTATGGCTACACCTTC
TRBV7-6	once	TRBD1	TRBJ1-5	CASSPQGGQPQHF	TGTGCCAGCAGCCCCCAGGGGGGTCAGCCCCAGCATTTT
TRBV5-1	NA	NA	TRBJ2-5	CASSKGGAGGTQYF	TGCGCCAGCTCCAAAGGGGGCGCGGGAGGGACCCAGTACTTC
TRBV11-3	NA	TRBD1	TRBJ2-7	CASSTRTGKHEQYF	TGTGCCAGCAGCACCAGGACAGGGAAGCACGAGCAGTACTTC
TRBV6-5	NA	NA	TRBJ1-6	CASSYQQGPYNSPLHF	TGTGCCAGCAGTTATCAACAGGGCCCCTATAATTCACCCCTCCACTTT
TRBV6-2/TRBV6-3	NA	NA	TRBJ1-1	CASSYSGGRNTEAFF	TGTGCCAGCAGTTACTCGGGCGGGCGGAACACTGAAGCTTTCTTT